The clone carrying this T cell receptor (beta chain) came up a few times. As yet, its antigen is unknown. V shed 7 bases and J shed 0 bases, with 4 bases lying between them. Germline V CDR1 and CDR2: SGHTA, FQGNSA. This CDR3 region has 11 residues. TCRdb passed the 5' RACE reads through MiXCR, listing each CDR3 protein once. Among 350,000 to 600,000 distinct CDR3 sequences listed, 13% to 15% were seen once. These data belong to a study of identical twins. Overall study findings and caveats: For out-of-frame beta sequences, excess twin sharing was weaker. While abundant cord blood beta clonotypes carried fewer insertions, memory repertoires showed no such pattern. Interpretation of the results relied on cross-sectional statistical analysis and not on following the same donors.

The data also belong to a second study, concerning yellow fever vaccine responses in identical twins. That work adds: The authors reported partly convergent, partly personalized vaccine responses in identical twins.

The source is a woman aged 18-29 years in good health. Sequenced sample: CD4+ T cells sorted from blood. The chain joins TRBV7-2 to TRBJ2-7; no clear D gene. The CDR3 DNA follows: TGTGCCAGCACCCTCTCCTACGAGCAGTACTTC. It specifies CASTLSYEQYF.